This T cell receptor beta chain was captured in a study of cytomegalovirus exposure and HLA in healthy donors. Study-level background: Early on, a data release was issued that held about 85 million unique TCRs from HLA-typed donors.

Amplification used 60 Vbeta primers and 13 Jbeta primers. The assay was immunoSEQ multiplex PCR, and TCRdb's table has in-frame clones only and misses some. The sample has about 60,000 clones; about 87% are singletons. CDR1 is MGHRA, CDR2 YSYEKL, per germline. CDR3 length: 11 residues. Trimming pared 8 bases from V and 12 bases from J, leaving 14 bases between. This clone is a singleton in its sample. Sequencing used PBMCs. The chain links TRBV4-1 to TRBJ2-1; D might be TRBD2 (7 bases). This TCR came from a man younger than 35 in good health and CMV-seronegative. The chain's CDR3 is CASGGAGVQFF. Written as DNA, the CDR3 is TGCGCCAGCGGGGGGGCTGGTGTGCAGTTCTTC.